This paragraph reports one T cell receptor beta chain. The time point: pretreatment peripheral blood. Per patient, between 1 and 8 samples were collected at pretreatment and on-treatment time points. Assay used: immunoSEQ multiplex PCR; TCRdb lists only in-frame clones, some missing. Here the sample spans around 35,000 clones, about 80% being singletons. The CDR3 has 14 residues. V was shortened by 4 bases and J by 1 base, with 11 bases between the two germline ends. Germline CDR1 reads SGHRS; CDR2 reads YFSETQ. The entry originates in a study of PD-L1 blockade in urothelial cancer. The sample was PBMCs, taken around atezolizumab (anti-PD-L1) treatment. The chain joins TRBV5-1 to TRBJ1-1; D is uncertain. This TCR came from a man between 60 and 75 years old with urothelial cancer. The CDR3 sequence is CASSASPGNTEAFF. CDR3 DNA sequence: TGCGCCAGCAGCGCGTCTCCTGGGAACACTGAAGCTTTCTTT.